The 21 T cell receptor beta chains given below trace back to one sample, sequenced in a study of CD8 T cells in Susac syndrome. RNA totalling about 0.5 to 1 ug underwent reverse transcription with random hexamers. TCRdb re-called the immunoSEQ multiplex PCR reads with MiXCR, one entry per CDR3 protein. The profile shows under 150,000 distinct CDR3 sequences, roughly 80% of them singletons. The sequencing input was CD8+ T cells from PBMCs. Receptors originate from a human donor with multiple sclerosis.

The chain carries TRBV7-9 and TRBJ2-1; 7 positions match TRBD2. Germline CDR1 SEHNR, CDR2 FQNEAQ (reference sequence). J gave up 3 bases and V 3 bases, and 5 bases lay outside the gene matches. The length of the CDR3 is 15 residues. The CDR3: CASSLSGGYYNEQFF. The DNA for the CDR3 is TGTGCCAGCAGCTTGTCCGGGGGGTACTACAATGAGCAGTTCTTC.

This chain connects TRBV11-2 to TRBJ2-3; D may be TRBD2 (5 bases). CDR3 length: 15 residues. The ends were cut back, 0 bases at V and 2 bases at J, with 9 bases in the middle. Germline CDR1 reads SGHAT; CDR2 reads FQNNGV. CDR3 amino acids: CASSLDPLATDTQYF. The CDR3, as DNA: TGTGCCAGCAGCTTAGATCCCCTAGCCACAGATACGCAGTATTTT.

This clonotype was seen once. The rearrangement joins TRBV7-9 to TRBJ2-1; either TRBD1 or TRBD2 may supply D (5 bases each). The length of the CDR3 is 12 residues. Germline V CDR1 and CDR2: SEHNR, FQNEAQ (reference sequence). Between the trimmed V and J ends, which lost 7 bases and 7 bases, there was a span of 11 bases. The CDR3 DNA sequence: TGTGCCAGCACCGGGACCCGAAATGAGCAGTTCTTC. Protein sequence: CASTGTRNEQFF.

The CDR3 spells CASSAQGLAGEYNEQFF. The CDR3 DNA sequence: TGTGCCAGCAGCGCCCAAGGACTAGCGGGAGAGTACAATGAGCAGTTCTTC. The chain joins TRBV9 to TRBJ2-1, with 13 bases lining up with TRBD2. Germline-derived CDR1 and CDR2 are SGDLS and YYNGEE. The CDR3 runs to 17 residues. V gave up 3 bases and J gave up 4 bases; unmatched junction bases: 7.

The V gene is TRBV4-1, the J gene TRBJ2-4; 7 nucleotides match TRBD1. The germline V gene has CDR1 MGHRA and CDR2 YSYEKL. The V gene end was trimmed by 3 bases and the J gene end by 6 bases; junction bases not matched to a gene: 32. The CDR3 spans 23 residues. This CDR3 is CASSHRQVDRAEVTRTNTNIQYF. Here the CDR3 DNA reads TGCGCCAGCAGCCATCGTCAGGTCGACAGGGCAGAGGTAACCAGGACAAATACAAACATTCAGTACTTC.

This clonotype was seen more than once but under ten times. The V and J genes are TRBV6-1 and TRBJ2-3; TRBD2 is a possible D gene (5 bases). Germline V gene sequence: CDR1 MNHNS, CDR2 SASEGT. V lost 5 bases to trimming and J lost 2 bases, with 11 bases between them. The length of the CDR3 is 14 residues. CDR3 nucleotide sequence: TGTGCCAGCAGTCTGCCCGGGGACACAGATACGCAGTATTTT. It encodes CASSLPGDTDTQYF.

This CDR3 reads CASRTGGVTNYGYTF. DNA of the CDR3: TGTGCCAGCAGAACAGGGGGCGTAACTAACTATGGCTACACCTTC. The chain has TRBV6-6 and TRBJ1-2, with 9 bases aligning to TRBD1. Germline-derived CDR1 and CDR2 are MNHNY and SVGAGI (reference sequence). V gave up 6 bases and J gave up 0 bases; unmatched junction bases: 5. This CDR3 comprises 15 residues.

A remark on this clonotype: One end of the junction fails to match germline, which may point to a read error. The chain couples TRBV7-9 to TRBJ1-2; unclear D gene. Germline V gene lookup returns CDR1 SEHNR and CDR2 FQNEAQ (reference sequence). The CDR3 is made up of 15 amino acids. The CDR3 loop reads CASGLGTGTYYGYTF. CDR3 coding DNA: TGTGCCAGCGGCTTAGGTACGGGTACCTATTATGGCTACACCTTC.

This chain joins TRBV14 and TRBJ1-2; no firm D call. Trimming removed 2 bases at V and 3 bases at J, with 13 bases between. CDR1 is SGHDN, CDR2 FVKESK, per germline. The CDR3 has 15 amino acids. The CDR3 is CASSQTRGFDYGYTF. CDR3 nucleotides: TGTGCCAGCAGCCAAACACGAGGTTTCGACTATGGCTACACCTTC.

The chain combines TRBV4-1 with TRBJ1-1; D remains ambiguous. Trimming shortened V by 0 bases and J by 1 base, and 9 bases separated the two germline ends. The CDR3 runs to 15 residues. Germline CDR1 MGHRA, CDR2 YSYEKL. CDR3 sequence (DNA): TGCGCCAGCAGCCAAGACGGAGACGGGAACACTGAAGCTTTCTTT. Encoded protein: CASSQDGDGNTEAFF.

J is TRBJ2-2 and V is TRBV19; unclear D gene. V was clipped by 4 bases and J by 7 bases, with 7 bases between them. CDR1 is LNHDA, CDR2 SQIVND, per germline (reference sequence). This CDR3 comprises 12 residues. This CDR3 is CASSTQVGELFF. The DNA of the CDR3 is TGTGCCAGTAGTACGCAGGTCGGGGAGCTGTTTTTT. The full variable domain, completed using reference TRBV19 and TRBJ2-2, is DGGITQSPKYLFRKEGQNVTLSCEQNLNHDAMYWYRQDPGQGLRLIYYSQIVNDFQKGDIAEGYSVSREKKESFPLTVTSAQKNPTAFYLCASSTQVGELFFGEGSRLTVL.

The rearrangement uses TRBV7-2 and TRBJ2-7; D assignment may be TRBD1 or TRBD2 (5 bases each). Germline values: CDR1 SGHTA, CDR2 FQGNSA. The CDR3 has 16 residues. V shed 4 bases and J shed 5 bases, with 21 bases lying between them. The CDR3 protein is CASSSRGTTGYHEQYF. CDR3 nucleotides: TGTGCCAGCAGCTCCCGGGGTACTACAGGCTACCACGAGCAGTACTTC.

The chain carries TRBV6-1 and TRBJ2-5; D may be TRBD2 (6 bases). Germline assignment: CDR1 MNHNS and CDR2 SASEGT. This CDR3 is built from 13 residues. The V end was cut by 7 bases, the J end by 0 bases, with 9 bases between. CDR3 nucleotides: TGTGCCAGCACGGGACTCAACCAAGAGACCCAGTACTTC. Its translation is CASTGLNQETQYF.

The chain combines TRBV27 with TRBJ2-7; tentatively, D is TRBD1 or TRBD2 (5 bases each). Trimming took 2 bases from V and 6 from J, leaving 11 bases between them. The CDR3 is 13 residues long. Germline values: CDR1 MNHEY, CDR2 SMNVEV (reference sequence). For the CDR3, the DNA is TGTGCCAGCAGTTTAGGATGGGGGTTCGAGCAGTACTTC. It encodes CASSLGWGFEQYF.

The V call is TRBV2, the J call TRBJ2-3; possible D gene TRBD2, 5 bases. The CDR3 consists of 14 residues. The ends were cut back, 8 bases at V and 1 base at J, with 13 bases in the middle. Per the germline V gene, CDR1 is SNHLY and CDR2 is FYNNEI. Written as DNA, the CDR3 is TGTGCCAGCCCTGGGGAGCGAGGCACAGATACGCAGTATTTT. It translates to CASPGERGTDTQYF.

The chain recombines TRBV19 with TRBJ1-1, with no clear D. The CDR3 totals 10 residues. CDR1 and CDR2 (germline): LNHDA, SQIVND (reference sequence). V shed 8 bases and J shed 6 bases, with 7 bases lying between them. CDR3 nucleotide sequence: TGTGCCAGTGGAGACGCTGAAGCTTTCTTT. Translating it yields CASGDAEAFF.

V is TRBV5-5 and J is TRBJ2-1; 8 bases map to TRBD1. The CDR3 spans 14 residues. The trim removed 3 bases at V and 5 bases at J, leaving 4 bases unmatched. Germline assignment: CDR1 SGHKS and CDR2 YYEKEE (reference sequence). The CDR3 bases are TGTGCCAGCAGCTGGACAGGGCTGGACAATGAGCAGTTCTTC. This codes for CASSWTGLDNEQFF. The full variable domain, completed using reference TRBV5-5 and TRBJ2-1, is DAGVTQSPTHLIKTRGQQVTLRCSPISGHKSVSWYQQVLGQGPQFIFQYYEKEERGRGNFPDRFSARQFPNYSSELNVNALLLGDSALYLCASSWTGLDNEQFFGPGTRLTVL.

Points on this clonotype: At one boundary the junction diverges from the germline segment, which might be a read error. The V gene is TRBV11-2, the J gene TRBJ2-5, with D tentatively TRBD1 or TRBD2 (6 bases each). The CDR3 is 15 amino acids. Germline lookup yields CDR1 SGHAT and CDR2 FQNNGV. The CDR3 DNA reads as TGTGCCAGCAGCTTAGCTCCCCCCGGGGGCGAGACCCGGTACTTC. This translates into CASSLAPPGGETRYF. Drawing the rest from reference TRBV11-2 and TRBJ2-5, the complete variable domain is EAGVAQSPRYKIIEKRQSVAFWCNPISGHATLYWYQQILGQGPKLLIQFQNNGVVDDSQLPKDRFSAERLKGVDSTLKIQPAKLEDSAVYLCASSLAPPGGETRYFGPGTRLLVL.

The gene calls are TRBV12-3 or TRBV12-4 and TRBJ2-1; 8 bases are shared with TRBD2. After removal of 3 bases from V and 5 bases from J, the junction contained 6 bases not matched to a gene. There are 15 residues in the CDR3. The CDR3 loop reads CASSFGRGFNNEQFF. The CDR3 coding sequence is TGTGCCAGCAGTTTCGGGAGGGGATTTAACAATGAGCAGTTCTTC.

V usage is TRBV3-1 and J usage is TRBJ2-3; maybe TRBD1 (6 bases). CDR3 length: 14 amino acids. V was pared by 4 bases and J by 4 bases, with 12 bases between. Germline V gives CDR1 LGHDT, CDR2 YNNKEL (reference sequence). CDR3 nucleotides: TGTGCCAGCAGCCCTGGACAGTGGCCAGATACGCAGTATTTT. Its protein product is CASSPGQWPDTQYF.

The rearrangement uses TRBV12-5 and TRBJ2-7; no reliable D call. This CDR3 has 11 residues. With 1 base removed from V and 3 bases from J, the gap between germline ends came to 1 base. Per the germline V gene, CDR1 is LGHNT and CDR2 is FRNRAP. CDR3: CASGLGYEQYV. The CDR3, as DNA: TGTGCTAGTGGTTTGGGCTACGAGCAGTACGTC.